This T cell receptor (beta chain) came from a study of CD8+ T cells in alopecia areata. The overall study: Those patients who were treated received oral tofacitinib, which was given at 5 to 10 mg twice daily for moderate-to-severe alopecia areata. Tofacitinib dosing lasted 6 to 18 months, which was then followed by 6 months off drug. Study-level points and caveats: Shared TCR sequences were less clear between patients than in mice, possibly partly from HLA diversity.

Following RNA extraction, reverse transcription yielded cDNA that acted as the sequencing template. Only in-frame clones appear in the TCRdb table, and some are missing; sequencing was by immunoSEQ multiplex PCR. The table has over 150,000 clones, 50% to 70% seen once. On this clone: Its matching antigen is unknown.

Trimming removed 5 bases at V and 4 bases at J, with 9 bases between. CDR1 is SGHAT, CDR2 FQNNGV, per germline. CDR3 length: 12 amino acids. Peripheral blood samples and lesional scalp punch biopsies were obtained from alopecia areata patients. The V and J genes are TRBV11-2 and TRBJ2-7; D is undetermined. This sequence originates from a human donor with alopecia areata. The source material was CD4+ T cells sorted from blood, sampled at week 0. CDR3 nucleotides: TGTGCCAGCAGCAGTTCCAGTTACGAGCAGTACTTC. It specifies CASSSSSYEQYF.